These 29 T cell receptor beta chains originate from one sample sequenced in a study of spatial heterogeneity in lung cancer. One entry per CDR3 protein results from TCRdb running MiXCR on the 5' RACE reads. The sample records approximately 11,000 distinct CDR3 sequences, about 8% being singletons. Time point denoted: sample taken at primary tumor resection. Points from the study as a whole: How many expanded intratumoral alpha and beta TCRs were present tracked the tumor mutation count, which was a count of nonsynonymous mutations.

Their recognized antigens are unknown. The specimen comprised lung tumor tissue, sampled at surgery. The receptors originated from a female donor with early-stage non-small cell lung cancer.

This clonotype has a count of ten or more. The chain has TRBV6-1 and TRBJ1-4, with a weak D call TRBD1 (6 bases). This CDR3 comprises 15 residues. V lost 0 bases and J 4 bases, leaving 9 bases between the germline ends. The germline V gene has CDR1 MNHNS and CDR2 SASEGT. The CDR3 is CASSEAPGDNEKLFF. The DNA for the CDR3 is TGTGCCAGCAGTGAAGCGCCAGGGGATAATGAAAAACTGTTTTTT.

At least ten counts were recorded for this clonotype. The CDR3 spells CASSGAEKLFF. CDR3 DNA sequence: TGTGCCAGCAGCGGAGCGGAAAAACTGTTTTTT. The chain couples TRBV7-2 to TRBJ1-4; no firm D call. Between the trimmed V and J ends, which lost 5 bases and 8 bases, there was a span of 6 bases. Germline values: CDR1 SGHTA, CDR2 FQGNSA. The CDR3 loop spans 11 amino acids.

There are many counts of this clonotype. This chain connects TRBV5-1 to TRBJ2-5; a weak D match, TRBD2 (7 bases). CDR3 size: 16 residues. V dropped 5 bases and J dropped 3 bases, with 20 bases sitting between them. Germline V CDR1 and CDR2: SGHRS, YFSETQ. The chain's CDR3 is CASRGFWAGAEETQYF. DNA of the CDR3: TGCGCCAGCAGGGGTTTTTGGGCGGGGGCTGAAGAGACCCAGTACTTC. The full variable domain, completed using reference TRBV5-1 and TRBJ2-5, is KAGVTQTPRYLIKTRGQQVTLSCSPISGHRSVSWYQQTPGQGLQFLFEYFSETQRNKGNFPGRFSGRQFSNSRSEMNVSTLELGDSALYLCASRGFWAGAEETQYFGPGTRLLVL.

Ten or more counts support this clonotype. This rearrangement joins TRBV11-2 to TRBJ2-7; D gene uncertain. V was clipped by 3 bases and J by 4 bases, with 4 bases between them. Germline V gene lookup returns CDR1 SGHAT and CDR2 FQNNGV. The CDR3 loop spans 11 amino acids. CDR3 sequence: CASSFMYEQYF. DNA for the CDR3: TGTGCCAGCAGCTTCATGTACGAGCAGTACTTC.

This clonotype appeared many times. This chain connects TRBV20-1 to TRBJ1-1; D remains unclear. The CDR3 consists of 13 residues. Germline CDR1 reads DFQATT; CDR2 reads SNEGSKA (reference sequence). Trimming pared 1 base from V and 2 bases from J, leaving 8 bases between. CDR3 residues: CSARVVGNTEAFF. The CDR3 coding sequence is TGCAGTGCTAGAGTGGTGGGAAACACTGAAGCTTTCTTT.

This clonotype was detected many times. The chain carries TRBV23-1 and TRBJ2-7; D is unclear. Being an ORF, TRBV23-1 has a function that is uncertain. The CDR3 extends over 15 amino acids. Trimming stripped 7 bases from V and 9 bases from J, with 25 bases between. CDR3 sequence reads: CASTLERRLVVRQYF. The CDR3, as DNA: TGCGCCAGCACCCTTGAGAGGCGCCTCGTTGTGCGGCAGTACTTC.

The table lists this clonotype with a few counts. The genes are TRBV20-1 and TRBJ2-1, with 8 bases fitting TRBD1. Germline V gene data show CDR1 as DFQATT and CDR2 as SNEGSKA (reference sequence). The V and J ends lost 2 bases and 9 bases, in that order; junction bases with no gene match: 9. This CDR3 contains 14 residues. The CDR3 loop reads CSARSDRGTGEQFF. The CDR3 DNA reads TGCAGTGCTAGATCCGACAGGGGAACGGGTGAGCAGTTCTTC.

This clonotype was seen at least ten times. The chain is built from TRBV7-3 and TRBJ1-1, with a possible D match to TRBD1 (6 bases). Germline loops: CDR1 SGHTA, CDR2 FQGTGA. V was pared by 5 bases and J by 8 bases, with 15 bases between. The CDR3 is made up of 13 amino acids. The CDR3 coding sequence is TGTGCCAGCAGCCGCAGTCCAGGGGAGGAAGCTTTCTTT. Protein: CASSRSPGEEAFF.

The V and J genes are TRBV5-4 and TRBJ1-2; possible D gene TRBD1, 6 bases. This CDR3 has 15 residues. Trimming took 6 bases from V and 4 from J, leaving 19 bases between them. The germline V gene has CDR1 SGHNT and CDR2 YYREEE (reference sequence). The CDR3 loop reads CASTPRPEGGYGYTF. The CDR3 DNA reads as TGTGCCAGCACCCCCCGGCCGGAGGGGGGCTATGGCTACACCTTC.

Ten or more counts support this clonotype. CDR3 region: CASSLGDRGNSPLHF. The CDR3 region has the DNA TGCGCCAGCAGCTTGGGGGACAGGGGGAATTCACCCCTCCACTTT. The V gene is TRBV5-1, the J gene TRBJ1-6; TRBD1 matches at 11 bases. The CDR3 is made up of 15 amino acids. J lost 7 bases, V lost 0 bases, and 0 bases had no gene match. CDR1 and CDR2 (germline): SGHRS, YFSETQ.

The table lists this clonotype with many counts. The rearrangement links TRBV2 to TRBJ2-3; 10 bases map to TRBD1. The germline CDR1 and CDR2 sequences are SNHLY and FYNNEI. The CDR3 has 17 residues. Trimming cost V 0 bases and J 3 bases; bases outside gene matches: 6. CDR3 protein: CASSEAIAGQGTDTQYF. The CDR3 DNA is TGTGCCAGCAGTGAAGCCATTGCGGGACAGGGGACAGATACGCAGTATTTT.

In DNA, the CDR3 is TGTGCCTGGAGTGAGGGACTCAACAATGAGCAGTTCTTC. Translated, it gives CAWSEGLNNEQFF. The rearrangement uses TRBV30 and TRBJ2-1, with TRBD2 as a possible D gene (6 bases). V was pared by 1 base and J by 5 bases, with 9 bases between. This CDR3 has 13 residues. From germline, CDR1 is GTSNPN and CDR2 SVGIG (reference sequence). Combining the CDR3 with reference TRBV30 and TRBJ2-1 gives the whole variable domain SQTIHQWPATLVQPVGSPLSLECTVEGTSNPNLYWYRQAAGRGLQLLFYSVGIGQISSEVPQNLSASRPQDRQFILSSKKLLLSDSGFYLCAWSEGLNNEQFFGPGTRLTVL.

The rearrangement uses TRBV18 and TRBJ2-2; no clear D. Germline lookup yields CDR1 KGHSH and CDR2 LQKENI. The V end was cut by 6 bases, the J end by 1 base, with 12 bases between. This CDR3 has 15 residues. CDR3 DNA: TGTGCCAGCTCCGCCTTAGATATGAACACCGGGGAGCTGTTTTTT. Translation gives CASSALDMNTGELFF.

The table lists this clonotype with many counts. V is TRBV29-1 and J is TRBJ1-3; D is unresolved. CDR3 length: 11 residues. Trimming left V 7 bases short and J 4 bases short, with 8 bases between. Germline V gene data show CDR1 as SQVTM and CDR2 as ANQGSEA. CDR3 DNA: TGCAGCGCCCGTATGGGAAACACCATATATTTT. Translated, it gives CSARMGNTIYF.

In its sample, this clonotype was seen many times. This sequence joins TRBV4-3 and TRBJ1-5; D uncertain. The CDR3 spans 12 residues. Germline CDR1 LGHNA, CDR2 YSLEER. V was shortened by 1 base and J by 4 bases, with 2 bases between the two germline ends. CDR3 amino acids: CASSQGNQPQHF. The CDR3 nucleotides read TGCGCCAGCAGCCAAGGAAATCAGCCCCAGCATTTT.

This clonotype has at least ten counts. The CDR3 DNA follows: TGTGCCAGCAGCCCGACAGGGACGTCCTACGAGCAGTACTTC. This translates into CASSPTGTSYEQYF. The J gene is TRBJ2-7, the V gene TRBV5-6; 7 nucleotides agree with TRBD1. Losses at the gene ends were 4 bases for V and 1 base for J; bases not matched to a gene: 5. Germline CDR1 and CDR2: SGHDT and YYEEEE. CDR3 length: 14 residues.

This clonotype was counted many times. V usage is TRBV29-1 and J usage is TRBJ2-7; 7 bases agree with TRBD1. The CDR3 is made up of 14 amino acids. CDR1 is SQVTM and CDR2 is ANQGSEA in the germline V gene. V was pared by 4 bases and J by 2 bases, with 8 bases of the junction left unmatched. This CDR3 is CSVVAGTEPYEQYF. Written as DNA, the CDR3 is TGCAGCGTTGTTGCCGGGACAGAACCCTACGAGCAGTACTTC.

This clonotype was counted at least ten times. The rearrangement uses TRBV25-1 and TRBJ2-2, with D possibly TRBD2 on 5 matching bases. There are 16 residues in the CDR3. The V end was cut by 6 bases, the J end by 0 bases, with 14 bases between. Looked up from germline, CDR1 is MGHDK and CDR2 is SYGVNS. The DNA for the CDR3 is TGTGCCAGCAGGGGGTCCAGGACTGCGAACACCGGGGAGCTGTTTTTT. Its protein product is CASRGSRTANTGELFF.

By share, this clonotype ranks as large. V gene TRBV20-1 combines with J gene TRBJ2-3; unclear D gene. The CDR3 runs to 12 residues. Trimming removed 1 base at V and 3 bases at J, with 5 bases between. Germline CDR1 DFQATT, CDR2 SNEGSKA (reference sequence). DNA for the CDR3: TGCAGTGCTAGAGGATGGACAGATACGCAGTATTTT. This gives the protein CSARGWTDTQYF.

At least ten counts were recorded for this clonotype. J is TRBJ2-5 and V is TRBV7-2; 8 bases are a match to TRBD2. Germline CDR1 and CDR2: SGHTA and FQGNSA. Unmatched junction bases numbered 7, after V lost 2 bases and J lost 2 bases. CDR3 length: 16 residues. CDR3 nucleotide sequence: TGTGCCAGCAGCTTATATCCGGGGGGGCTTCAAGAGACCCAGTACTTC. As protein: CASSLYPGGLQETQYF.

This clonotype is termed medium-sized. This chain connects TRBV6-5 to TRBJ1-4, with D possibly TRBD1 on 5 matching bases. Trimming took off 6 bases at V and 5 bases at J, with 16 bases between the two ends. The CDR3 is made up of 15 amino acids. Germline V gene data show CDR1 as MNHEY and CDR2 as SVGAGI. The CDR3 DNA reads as TGTGCCAGCAGGCCCCTAGGGGCGCAGAATGAAAAACTGTTTTTT. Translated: CASRPLGAQNEKLFF.

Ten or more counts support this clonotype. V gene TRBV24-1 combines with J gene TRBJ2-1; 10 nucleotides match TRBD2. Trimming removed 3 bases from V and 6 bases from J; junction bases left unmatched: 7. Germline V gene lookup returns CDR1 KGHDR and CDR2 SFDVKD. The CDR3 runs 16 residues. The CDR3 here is CATSDPASGGGNEQFF. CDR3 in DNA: TGTGCCACCAGTGATCCCGCCAGCGGGGGGGGCAATGAGCAGTTCTTC.

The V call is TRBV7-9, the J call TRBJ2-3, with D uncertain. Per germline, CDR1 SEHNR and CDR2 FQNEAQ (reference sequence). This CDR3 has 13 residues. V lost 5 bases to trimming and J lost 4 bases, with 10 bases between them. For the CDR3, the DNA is TGTGCCAGCAGCCCCCGATGGGCAGATACGCAGTATTTT. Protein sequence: CASSPRWADTQYF.

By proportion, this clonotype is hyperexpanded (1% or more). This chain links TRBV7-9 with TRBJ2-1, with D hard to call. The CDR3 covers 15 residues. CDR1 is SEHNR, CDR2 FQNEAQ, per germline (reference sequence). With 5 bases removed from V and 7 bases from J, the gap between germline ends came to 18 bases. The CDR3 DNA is TGTGCCAGCAGCCCTACGTCCCCCGGGTGGAATGAGCAGTTCTTC. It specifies CASSPTSPGWNEQFF. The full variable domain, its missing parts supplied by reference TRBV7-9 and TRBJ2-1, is DTGVSQNPRHKITKRGQNVTFRCDPISEHNRLYWYRQTLGQGPEFLTYFQNEAQLEKSRLLSDRFSAERPKGSFSTLEIQRTEQGDSAMYLCASSPTSPGWNEQFFGPGTRLTVL.

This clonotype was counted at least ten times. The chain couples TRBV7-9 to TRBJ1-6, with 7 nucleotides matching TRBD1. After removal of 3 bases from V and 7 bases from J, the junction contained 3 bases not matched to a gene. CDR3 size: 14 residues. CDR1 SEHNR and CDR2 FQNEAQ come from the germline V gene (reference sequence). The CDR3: CASSFGTVNSPLHF. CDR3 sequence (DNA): TGTGCCAGCAGCTTTGGGACAGTGAATTCACCCCTCCACTTT.

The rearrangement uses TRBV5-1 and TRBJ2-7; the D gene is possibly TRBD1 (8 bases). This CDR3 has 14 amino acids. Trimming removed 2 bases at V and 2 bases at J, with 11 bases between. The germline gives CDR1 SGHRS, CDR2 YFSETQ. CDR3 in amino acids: CASSLTGGAYEQYF. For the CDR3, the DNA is TGCGCCAGCAGCTTAACAGGGGGGGCCTACGAGCAGTACTTC.

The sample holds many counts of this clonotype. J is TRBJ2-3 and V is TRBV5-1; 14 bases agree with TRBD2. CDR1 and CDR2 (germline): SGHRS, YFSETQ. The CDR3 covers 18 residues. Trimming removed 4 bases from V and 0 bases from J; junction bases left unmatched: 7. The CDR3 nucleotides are TGCGCCAGCAGCCCCGGGACTAGCGGGGGATTTAGCACAGATACGCAGTATTTT. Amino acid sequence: CASSPGTSGGFSTDTQYF.

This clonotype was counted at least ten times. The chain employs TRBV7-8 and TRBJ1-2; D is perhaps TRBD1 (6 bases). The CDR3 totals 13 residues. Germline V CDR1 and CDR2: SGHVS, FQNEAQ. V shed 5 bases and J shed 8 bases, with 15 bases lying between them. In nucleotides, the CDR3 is TGTGCCAGCAGCCCACTTGGACAGTGGGGCTACACCTTC. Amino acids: CASSPLGQWGYTF. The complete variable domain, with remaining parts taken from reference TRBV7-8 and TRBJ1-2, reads GAGVSQSPRYKVAKRGQDVALRCDPISGHVSLFWYQQALGQGPEFLTYFQNEAQLDKSGLPSDRFFAERPEGSVSTLKIQRTQQEDSAVYLCASSPLGQWGYTFGSGTRLTVV.

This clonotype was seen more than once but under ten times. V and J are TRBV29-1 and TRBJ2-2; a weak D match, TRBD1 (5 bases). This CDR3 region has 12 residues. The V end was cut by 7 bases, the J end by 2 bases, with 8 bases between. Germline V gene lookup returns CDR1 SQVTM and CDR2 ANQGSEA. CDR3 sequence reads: CSAGLNTGELFF. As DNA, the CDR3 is TGCAGCGCAGGGCTCAACACCGGGGAGCTGTTTTTT.